This TCR beta chain stems from a study of cytomegalovirus exposure and HLA in healthy donors. Broader study findings: According to the study, around 160 TCR beta chains were cytomegalovirus-associated. Fewer N-insertions (relative to the 666-donor mean) were reportedly seen in an Asian-associated ancestry cluster in a later analysis.

Trimming cost V 11 bases and J 5 bases; bases outside gene matches: 8. CDR1 and CDR2 (germline): ENHRY, SYGVKD. This CDR3 region has 13 residues. The study ran its PCR with 60 Vbeta and 13 Jbeta primers. Libraries were prepared by immunoSEQ multiplex PCR; TCRdb keeps only in-frame clonotypes and omits some of them. Counted here are some 130,000 clones, 85% to 90% occurring once; the ten biggest clones make up under 8.5%. For this clone: The antigen is unknown.

Sequencing input: PBMCs. V usage is TRBV10-3 and J usage is TRBJ2-5; the match to TRBD2 covers 10 bases. The receptor was derived from a woman aged 25 to 45 in good health and CMV-seropositive. The CDR3: CAVGAGGRETQYF. CDR3 in DNA: TGTGCCGTCGGAGCGGGAGGGCGCGAGACCCAGTACTTC.